This T cell receptor beta chain came from a study of graft-versus-host responses after intestinal transplantation. Study observations and caveats: Circulating GvH clone levels at their peak were associated with HvG declines (early post-transplant).

Here immunoSEQ multiplex PCR was the method, and the copy in TCRdb shows in-frame clones only, minus some. Among about 96,000 clones listed, approximately 90% were seen once. This clone was observed a single time. The antigen is unknown. This CDR3 has 14 amino acids. The germline CDR1 and CDR2 sequences are GTSNPN and SVGIG (reference sequence). J gave up 6 bases and V 3 bases, and 6 bases lay outside the gene matches. The chain is built from TRBV30 and TRBJ2-7; 12 bases map to TRBD2. This sample comprised unstimulated CD4+ T cells sorted from spleen or lymph node cells, obtained before intestinal transplant. This sequence originates from a human donor who received an intestinal transplant. CDR3 region: CAWSTSGGFVEQYF. CDR3 bases: TGTGCCTGGAGCACTAGCGGGGGGTTTGTCGAGCAGTACTTC.